What follows is one T cell receptor beta chain and its context. The sample is drawn from a study of blood T cell repertoires in COVID-19. This CDR3 spans 13 amino acids. Deletions cut 6 bases from V and 5 bases from J, with 14 bases between. Germline V gene sequence: CDR1 SNHLY, CDR2 FYNNEI. Per the original methods: Reference gene primer amplification yielded estimated nucleated cell counts. Clones were read by immunoSEQ multiplex PCR, and TCRdb kept only the in-frame ones, dropping some. That table supplies the V and J calls and clone size; D and trimming were determined from the DNA. The top ten hold about 3.5% of the sample, which has 250,000 to 300,000 clones, 70% to 80% seen once.

The V call is TRBV2, the J call TRBJ2-7; TRBD1 is a possible D gene (6 bases). Sequences were obtained from peripheral blood. This sequence originates from a woman of 80 years or more with acute or convalescent COVID-19. The CDR3: CASRVDGQHEQYF. The CDR3 DNA reads as TGTGCCAGCAGGGTCGATGGACAGCACGAGCAGTACTTC.